A selection of T cell receptor beta chains follows, all from one sample in a study of T cells in tuberculosis. Sequencing used immunoSEQ multiplex PCR; TCRdb keeps in-frame clones, though not all of them. The sample contains tens of thousands of clones, around 87% of which appear only once. The specimen was PBMCs. These receptors were taken from a donor aged 10-30 years with latent tuberculosis or without tuberculosis infection. Both conserved end residues are part of each CDR3. D genes are given only for firm matches. A row's size may be missing; if present it is once, few, many or a size class.

J gene,D gene,clone size,V gene,CDR3 protein,CDR3 DNA
TRBJ2-7,TRBD1,once,TRBV27,CASSLLGTGAAEQYF,TGTGCCAGCAGTTTACTCGGGACAGGGGCCGCCGAGCAGTACTTC
TRBJ2-1,NA,NA,TRBV29-1,CSVEDQGPEQFF,TGCAGCGTTGAAGATCAGGGTCCTGAGCAGTTCTTC
TRBJ2-7,NA,NA,TRBV2,CARERGPGDEQYF,TGTGCCAGAGAAAGGGGTCCTGGTGACGAGCAGTACTTC
TRBJ1-1,TRBD1,once,TRBV18,CASSRGQGANTEAFF,TGTGCCAGCTCACGGGGACAGGGGGCGAACACTGAAGCTTTCTTT
TRBJ2-2,TRBD1,once,TRBV28,CASTQRTGSTGELFF,TGTGCCAGCACCCAGAGGACAGGGAGTACCGGGGAGCTGTTTTTT
TRBJ2-3,NA,NA,TRBV10-2,CASSEGAGGLTDTQYF,TGCGCCAGCTCCGAGGGGGCGGGGGGACTCACAGATACGCAGTATTTT
TRBJ1-1,NA,few,TRBV2,CASGPDTTEAFF,TGTGCCAGCGGGCCCGACACGACTGAAGCTTTCTTT
TRBJ1-3,NA,NA,TRBV5-4,CASSLATASGNTIYF,TGTGCCAGCAGCTTGGCTACAGCCTCTGGAAACACCATATATTTT
TRBJ1-5,NA,NA,TRBV27,CASSRRVGQPQHF,TGTGCCAGCAGTCGCAGGGTTGGTCAGCCCCAGCATTTT
TRBJ1-6,TRBD1,NA,TRBV5-5,CASSQDRGFSSYNSPLHF,TGTGCCAGCAGCCAGGACAGGGGTTTCAGCTCCTATAATTCACCCCTCCACTTT
TRBJ1-2,NA,NA,TRBV30,CAWSVPQGNYGYTF,TGTGCCTGGAGTGTACCCCAGGGAAACTATGGCTACACCTTC
TRBJ1-2,TRBD1,few,TRBV2,CASSALRGPNYGYTF,TGTGCCAGCAGCGCTCTCAGGGGGCCGAACTATGGCTACACCTTC
TRBJ1-2,TRBD1,NA,TRBV11-1,CASRSTGGGNYGYTF,TGTGCCAGCAGATCCACAGGGGGCGGGAACTATGGCTACACCTTC
TRBJ1-6,NA,few,TRBV5-1,CASSLVGDNSPLHF,TGCGCCAGCAGCTTGGTAGGGGATAATTCACCCCTCCACTTT
TRBJ2-5,TRBD2,NA,TRBV15,CATSEGLAGGPQETQYF,TGTGCCACCAGCGAGGGACTAGCGGGGGGGCCGCAGGAGACCCAGTACTTC
TRBJ2-5,NA,NA,TRBV7-2,CASSPRYRETQYF,TGTGCCAGCAGCCCCCGGTACAGGGAGACCCAGTACTTC
TRBJ1-6,NA,NA,TRBV7-2,CASSLVKEARAPLHF,TGTGCCAGCAGCTTAGTAAAGGAGGCACGGGCACCCCTCCACTTT
TRBJ2-2,TRBD1,NA,TRBV6-5,CASSRDRANTGELFF,TGTGCCAGCAGTAGGGACAGGGCGAACACCGGGGAGCTGTTTTTT
TRBJ2-5,NA,NA,TRBV7-2,CASSLLGDTFGTQYF,TGTGCCAGCAGCCTGCTCGGGGACACTTTTGGGACCCAGTACTTC
TRBJ2-1,NA,few,TRBV9,CASSVGGGGAYNEQFF,TGTGCCAGCAGCGTAGGCGGGGGCGGGGCCTACAATGAGCAGTTCTTC
TRBJ1-2,TRBD1,NA,TRBV30,CAWRLPGQGIYGYTF,TGTGCCTGGAGACTACCGGGACAGGGGATCTATGGCTACACCTTC
TRBJ1-3,NA,NA,TRBV29-1,CSVVPLTGTYGNTIYF,TGCAGCGTTGTACCCCTGACGGGAACTTATGGAAACACCATATATTTT